Listed here are 19 T cell receptor beta chains from one sample, sequenced in a study of shared clonotypes between healthy human individuals. Assay: immunoSEQ multiplex PCR; the TCRdb copy retains only in-frame clones and omits some. The table has over 1.5 million clones, nearly 99% seen once. The sequencing sample was made of naive CD4+ T cells sorted from blood. Regarding subset: CD45RA+ positively selected. The receptors come from a young man in good health.

This clone was picked up one time. This chain joins TRBV7-8 and TRBJ1-2, with 10 positions matching TRBD1. The CDR3 totals 16 residues. V shed 5 bases, J shed 0 bases, and the junction held 6 bases outside the gene matches. The germline gives CDR1 SGHVS, CDR2 FQNEAQ. The CDR3 nucleotides are TGTGCCAGCAGCCCCCGAGGACAGGGGGCTAACTATGGCTACACCTTC. Translation: CASSPRGQGANYGYTF.

In nucleotides, the CDR3 is TGTGCCAGCAAACCAGGCCAAGATGGCTACACCTTC. It yields the protein CASKPGQDGYTF. The V gene is TRBV28, the J gene TRBJ1-2; D uncertain. The CDR3 totals 12 residues. In germline, CDR1 is MDHEN, CDR2 SYDVKM. The ends were cut back, 7 bases at V and 6 bases at J, with 12 bases in the middle.

This chain links TRBV6-1 with TRBJ2-7, with TRBD2 matching 8 bases. Germline loops: CDR1 MNHNS, CDR2 SASEGT. The V segment lost 5 bases and the J segment 6 bases; nucleotides outside the gene matches: 12. This CDR3 spans 15 amino acids. CDR3 nucleotides: TGTGCCAGCAGTTCTAAACTAAGCGGGAGTTCCGAGCAGTACTTC. Residues: CASSSKLSGSSEQYF.

J is TRBJ2-1 and V is TRBV29-1; 12 nucleotides agree with TRBD2. This CDR3 has 15 residues. V lost 7 bases, J lost 8 bases, and 12 bases stayed unmatched. The germline V gene encodes CDR1 SQVTM and CDR2 ANQGSEA. Here the CDR3 reads CSATLAGGPIDEQFF. The CDR3 coding sequence is TGCAGCGCAACTCTAGCGGGAGGGCCTATCGATGAGCAGTTCTTC.

The V call is TRBV28, the J call TRBJ2-3, with D perhaps matching TRBD2 (5 bases). The germline V gene encodes CDR1 MDHEN and CDR2 SYDVKM. The CDR3 has 15 amino acids. Trimming took off 5 bases at V and 2 bases at J, with 14 bases between the two ends. DNA of the CDR3: TGTGCCAGCAGTGACCCTAAGCGGATCACAGATACGCAGTATTTT. It specifies CASSDPKRITDTQYF.

The gene calls are TRBV9 and TRBJ2-5; D not certain. Trimming left V 4 bases short and J 2 bases short, with 9 bases between. Per germline, CDR1 SGDLS and CDR2 YYNGEE. The CDR3 covers 13 residues. As DNA, the CDR3 is TGTGCCAGCAGCCGTAGCCAGCAAGAGACCCAGTACTTC. Translating it yields CASSRSQQETQYF. The whole variable domain, remainder taken from reference TRBV9 and TRBJ2-5, is DSGVTQTPKHLITATGQRVTLRCSPRSGDLSVYWYQQSLDQGLQFLIQYYNGEERAKGNILERFSAQQFPDLHSELNLSSLELGDSALYFCASSRSQQETQYFGPGTRLLVL.

The genes are TRBV5-4 and TRBJ2-1; 11 bases line up with TRBD2. CDR1 and CDR2 from the germline V gene are SGHNT and YYREEE (reference sequence). J was trimmed by 11 bases and V by 1 base; bases with no gene match: 5. The CDR3 sequence is 14 residues long. CDR3 amino acids: CASSLTETSGKQFF. CDR3 nucleotides: TGTGCCAGCAGCTTGACTGAGACTAGCGGGAAGCAGTTCTTC.

V is TRBV5-1 and J is TRBJ2-2; TRBD1 matches at 8 bases. Unmatched junction bases numbered 6, after V lost 9 bases and J lost 2 bases. CDR1 and CDR2 from the germline V gene are SGHRS and YFSETQ. The CDR3 consists of 14 residues. The CDR3, as DNA: TGCGCCACACAGGGGGACCCCAACACCGGGGAGCTGTTTTTT. This sequence encodes CATQGDPNTGELFF.

This chain connects TRBV6-6 to TRBJ1-1; D is ambiguous. V shed 6 bases and J shed 0 bases, with 11 bases lying between them. The CDR3 is 14 amino acids. Per the germline V gene, CDR1 is MNHNY and CDR2 is SVGAGI (reference sequence). The CDR3 DNA reads as TGTGCCAGCAGCTCTCTTGGGATGAACACTGAAGCTTTCTTT. This gives the protein CASSSLGMNTEAFF.

The chain is built from TRBV30 and TRBJ2-1; 9 bases align to TRBD1. Germline V gene data show CDR1 as GTSNPN and CDR2 as SVGIG (reference sequence). The length of the CDR3 is 14 residues. V was clipped by 7 bases and J by 4 bases; unmatched bases: 8. The chain's CDR3 is CAYTQGAPYNEQFF. The CDR3 coding sequence is TGTGCCTATACACAGGGGGCCCCTTACAATGAGCAGTTCTTC.

The J gene is TRBJ1-2, the V gene TRBV5-1; D is possibly TRBD1 (5 bases). This CDR3 comprises 14 residues. Trimming took off 0 bases at V and 3 bases at J, with 9 bases between the two ends. The germline gives CDR1 SGHRS, CDR2 YFSETQ. The CDR3, as DNA: TGCGCCAGCAGCTTGGCCGAGGGGTACTATGGCTACACCTTC. Translating it yields CASSLAEGYYGYTF.

This chain links TRBV7-9 with TRBJ2-7, with no clear D. Per the germline V gene, CDR1 is SEHNR and CDR2 is FQNEAQ (reference sequence). Trimming cost V 5 bases and J 2 bases, with 19 bases left between them. The CDR3 is 16 residues long. The CDR3 coding sequence is TGTGCCAGCAGCCCGCGGACCTCTCCCATGGCCTACGAGCAGTACTTC. Translation gives CASSPRTSPMAYEQYF.

The rearrangement links TRBV2 to TRBJ2-1; weak D call: TRBD1 (6 bases). V lost 5 bases, J lost 4 bases, and 18 bases lay in between. The germline gives CDR1 SNHLY, CDR2 FYNNEI. This CDR3 comprises 16 residues. For the CDR3, the DNA is TGTGCCAGCAGTCCTCAGGGGATACCAGATTACAATGAGCAGTTCTTC. This sequence encodes CASSPQGIPDYNEQFF.

This sequence joins TRBV5-4 and TRBJ2-2; 11 bases are a match to TRBD2. J gave up 6 bases and V 0 bases, and 7 bases lay outside the gene matches. The germline V gene encodes CDR1 SGHNT and CDR2 YYREEE (reference sequence). The CDR3 length is 17 residues. The CDR3 DNA is TGTGCCAGCAGCTTGGAAGCCGCACTAGCGGGAGCCGGGGAGCTGTTTTTT. Translating it yields CASSLEAALAGAGELFF.

V is TRBV28 and J is TRBJ2-7; possible D gene TRBD2, 5 bases. Trimming stripped 5 bases from V and 6 bases from J, with 11 bases between. Looked up from germline, CDR1 is MDHEN and CDR2 is SYDVKM. This CDR3 comprises 12 residues. The CDR3 reads CASSPRAGEQYF. CDR3 in DNA: TGTGCCAGCAGTCCGAGGGCCGGCGAGCAGTACTTC.

This chain joins TRBV11-3 and TRBJ2-3, with D possibly TRBD1 on 6 matching bases. The V gene's germline CDR1 is SGHNT and CDR2 YENEEA. The CDR3 runs 14 residues. Trimming removed 6 bases from V and 0 bases from J, with 10 bases in between. The CDR3 sequence is CASSITGSTDTQYF. CDR3 in DNA: TGTGCCAGCAGTATAACAGGGAGCACAGATACGCAGTATTTT.

The rearrangement joins TRBV6-5 to TRBJ2-1; D is unclear. Trimming shortened V by 4 bases and J by 4 bases, and 8 bases separated the two germline ends. Germline lookup yields CDR1 MNHEY and CDR2 SVGAGI. The CDR3 extends over 13 amino acids. The CDR3 nucleotides are TGTGCCAGCAGTTCCGACGCATACAATGAGCAGTTCTTC. It specifies CASSSDAYNEQFF.

As concerns this clone: No DNA is shown, since the ends of the CDR3 on it are uncertain; the CDR3 is the one TCRdb lists. The CDR3 here is CAWSVGGGTHF. The J gene is TRBJ2-7, the V gene TRBV30; the D segment call TRBD2 is taken from the table without a DNA check. The CDR3 is 11 residues long, counting both termini. From germline, CDR1 is GTSNPN and CDR2 SVGIG (reference sequence).

The V gene is TRBV21-1, the J gene TRBJ1-4. TRBV21-1 is marked as a pseudogene. The CDR3 length is 18 residues. The CDR3 sequence is CASTQSGRRRGATGKLFF. DNA for the CDR3: TGTGCCAGCACCCAGAGCGGTCGACGTCGTGGGGCCACCGGAAAACTGTTTTTT.